Reported below is one TCR beta chain. Its antigen is undetermined. This sample was included in a study of T cells in Graves' hyperthyroidism and ophthalmopathy. There were TCR beta CDR3 regions amplified from RNA transcripts. With the HTBI primer set, the TCR CDR3 went through a first round of RT-PCR. One entry per CDR3 protein results from TCRdb running MiXCR on the multiplex PCR reads. The sample consists of fewer than 400,000 distinct CDR3 sequences, 16% of them appearing once. V lost 6 bases and J 0 bases, leaving 14 bases between the germline ends. The CDR3 totals 15 residues. Germline V gives CDR1 MDHEN, CDR2 SYDVKM. General study findings and limits: Ophthalmopathy got predicted by the model a median about 6.5 months before its onset.

V is TRBV28 and J is TRBJ1-1, with D hard to call. The sample was blood. This TCR was sampled from a man aged 30 to 45 with Graves' hyperthyroidism. As DNA, the CDR3 is TGTGCCAGCAGGTACATGCCGGGGTTGAACACTGAAGCTTTCTTT. Its protein is CASRYMPGLNTEAFF.